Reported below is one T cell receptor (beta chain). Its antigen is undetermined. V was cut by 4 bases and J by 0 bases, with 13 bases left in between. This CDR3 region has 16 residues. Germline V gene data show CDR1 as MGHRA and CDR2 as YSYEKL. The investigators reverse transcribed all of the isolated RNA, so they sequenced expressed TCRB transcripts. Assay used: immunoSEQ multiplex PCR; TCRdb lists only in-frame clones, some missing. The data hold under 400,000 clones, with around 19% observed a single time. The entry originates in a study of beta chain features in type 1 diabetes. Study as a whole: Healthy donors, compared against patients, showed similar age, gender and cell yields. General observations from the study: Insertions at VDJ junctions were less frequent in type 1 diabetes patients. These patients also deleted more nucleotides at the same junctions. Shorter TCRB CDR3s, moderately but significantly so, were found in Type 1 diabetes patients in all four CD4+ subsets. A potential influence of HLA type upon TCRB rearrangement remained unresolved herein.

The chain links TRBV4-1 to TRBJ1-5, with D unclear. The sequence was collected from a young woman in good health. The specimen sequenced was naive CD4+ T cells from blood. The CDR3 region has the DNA TGCGCCAGCAGCCTCGGAGGAACTAATAGCAATCAGCCCCAGCATTTT. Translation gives CASSLGGTNSNQPQHF.